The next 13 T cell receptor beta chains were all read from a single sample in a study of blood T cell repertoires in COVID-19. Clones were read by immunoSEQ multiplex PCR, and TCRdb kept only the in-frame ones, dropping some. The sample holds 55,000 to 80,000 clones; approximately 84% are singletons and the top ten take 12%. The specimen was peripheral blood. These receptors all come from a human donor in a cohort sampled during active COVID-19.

CDR3 sequence reads: CASSYGAGGLGEAQHF. Written as DNA, the CDR3 is TGTGCCAGCAGCTATGGGGCAGGGGGCCTTGGGGAAGCCCAGCATTTT. The rearrangement joins TRBV7-9 to TRBJ1-5; the match to TRBD1 covers 8 bases. The CDR3 contains 16 residues. Germline V gene sequence: CDR1 SEHNR, CDR2 FQNEAQ (reference sequence). With V trimmed by 4 bases and J by 11 bases, 16 bases remained unmatched. Together with reference TRBV7-9 and TRBJ1-5, the CDR3 gives the full variable domain: DTGVSQNPRHKITKRGQNVTFRCDPISEHNRLYWYRQTLGQGPEFLTYFQNEAQLEKSRLLSDRFSAERPKGSFSTLEIQRTEQGDSAMYLCASSYGAGGLGEAQHFGDGTRLSIL.

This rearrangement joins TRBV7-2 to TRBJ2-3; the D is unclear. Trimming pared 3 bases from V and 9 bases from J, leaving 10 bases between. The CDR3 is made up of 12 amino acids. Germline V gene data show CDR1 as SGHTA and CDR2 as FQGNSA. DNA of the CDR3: TGTGCCAGCAGCTTTGGAGATTTAACGCAGTATTTT. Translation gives CASSFGDLTQYF.

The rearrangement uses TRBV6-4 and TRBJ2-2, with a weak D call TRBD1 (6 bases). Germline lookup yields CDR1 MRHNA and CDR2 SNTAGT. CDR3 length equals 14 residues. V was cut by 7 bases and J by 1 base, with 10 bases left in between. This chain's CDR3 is CASKLDRNTGELFF. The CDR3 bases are TGTGCCAGCAAGTTGGACAGGAACACCGGGGAGCTGTTTTTT.

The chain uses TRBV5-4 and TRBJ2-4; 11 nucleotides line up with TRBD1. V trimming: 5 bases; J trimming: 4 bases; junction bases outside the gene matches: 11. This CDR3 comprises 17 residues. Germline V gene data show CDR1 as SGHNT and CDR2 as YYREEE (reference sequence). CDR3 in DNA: TGTGCCAGCAGGGACAGGGGGCGGGGAAACGCAAAAAACATTCAGTACTTC. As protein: CASRDRGRGNAKNIQYF.

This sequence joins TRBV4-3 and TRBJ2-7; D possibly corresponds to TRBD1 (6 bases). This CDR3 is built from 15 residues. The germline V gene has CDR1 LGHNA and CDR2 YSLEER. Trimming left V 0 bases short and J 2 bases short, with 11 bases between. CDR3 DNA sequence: TGCGCCAGCAGCCAAGAGGTAGGACAGACCTACGAGCAGTACTTC. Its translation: CASSQEVGQTYEQYF.

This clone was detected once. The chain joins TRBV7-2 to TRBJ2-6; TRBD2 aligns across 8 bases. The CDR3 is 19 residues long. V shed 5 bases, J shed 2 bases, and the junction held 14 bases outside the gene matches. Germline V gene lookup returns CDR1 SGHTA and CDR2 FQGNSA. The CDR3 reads CASSRPTPGGAPGANVLTF. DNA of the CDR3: TGTGCCAGCAGCCGTCCCACCCCGGGGGGGGCCCCTGGGGCCAACGTCCTGACTTTC.

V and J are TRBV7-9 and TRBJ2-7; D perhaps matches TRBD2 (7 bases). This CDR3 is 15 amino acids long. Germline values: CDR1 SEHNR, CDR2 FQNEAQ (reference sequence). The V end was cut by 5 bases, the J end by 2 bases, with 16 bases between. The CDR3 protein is CASSLGRGATYEQYF. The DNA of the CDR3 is TGTGCCAGCAGCCTAGGACGGGGGGCTACCTACGAGCAGTACTTC.

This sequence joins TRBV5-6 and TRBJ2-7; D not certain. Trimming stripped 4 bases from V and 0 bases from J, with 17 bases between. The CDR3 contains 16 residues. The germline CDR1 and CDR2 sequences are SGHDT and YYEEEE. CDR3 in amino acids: CASSPTFGSSSYEQYF. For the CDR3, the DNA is TGTGCCAGCAGCCCTACATTTGGATCTAGCTCCTACGAGCAGTACTTC.

The chain's CDR3 is CASSGGTGSTNEKLFF. CDR3 in DNA: TGTGCCAGCAGTGGGGGGACAGGGTCCACTAATGAAAAACTGTTTTTT. The chain combines TRBV2 with TRBJ1-4; TRBD1 agrees at 9 bases. This CDR3 is 16 amino acids long. From germline, CDR1 is SNHLY and CDR2 FYNNEI. V lost 4 bases and J lost 2; bases outside the gene matches: 5.

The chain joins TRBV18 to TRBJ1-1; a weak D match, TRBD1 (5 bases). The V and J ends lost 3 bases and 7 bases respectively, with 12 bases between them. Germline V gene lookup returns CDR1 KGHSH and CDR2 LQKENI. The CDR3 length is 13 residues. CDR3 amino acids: CASSPQGGSEAFF. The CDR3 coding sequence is TGTGCCAGCTCACCCCAGGGAGGTAGTGAAGCTTTCTTT.

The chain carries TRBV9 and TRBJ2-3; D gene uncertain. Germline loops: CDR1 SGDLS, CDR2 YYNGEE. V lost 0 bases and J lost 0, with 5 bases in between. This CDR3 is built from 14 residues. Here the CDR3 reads CASSVEASTDTQYF. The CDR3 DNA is TGTGCCAGCAGCGTAGAAGCTAGCACAGATACGCAGTATTTT.

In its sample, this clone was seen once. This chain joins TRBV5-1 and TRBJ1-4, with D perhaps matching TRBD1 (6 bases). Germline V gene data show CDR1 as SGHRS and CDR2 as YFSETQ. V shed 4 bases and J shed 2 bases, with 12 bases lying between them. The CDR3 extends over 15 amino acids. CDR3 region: CASSLNRETNEKLFF. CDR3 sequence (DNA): TGCGCCAGCAGCCTCAACAGGGAGACTAATGAAAAACTGTTTTTT. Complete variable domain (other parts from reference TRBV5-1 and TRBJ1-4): KAGVTQTPRYLIKTRGQQVTLSCSPISGHRSVSWYQQTPGQGLQFLFEYFSETQRNKGNFPGRFSGRQFSNSRSEMNVSTLELGDSALYLCASSLNRETNEKLFFGSGTQLSVL.

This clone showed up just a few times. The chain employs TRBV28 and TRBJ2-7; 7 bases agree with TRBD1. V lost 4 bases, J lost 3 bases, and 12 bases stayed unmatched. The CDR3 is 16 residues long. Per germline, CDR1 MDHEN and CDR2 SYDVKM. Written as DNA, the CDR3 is TGTGCCAGCAGTTCGGACCGGGACAGCATAGTCTACGAGCAGTACTTC. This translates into CASSSDRDSIVYEQYF.